This section outlines one T cell receptor (beta chain) sequence together with its context. Authors' processing steps: Reference gene primer amplification gave estimated nucleated cell counts. Sequencing was performed with immunoSEQ multiplex PCR; in TCRdb, only in-frame clones are kept and a portion is missing. V and J calls and clone size follow that table, whereas D and trimming were derived from the DNA. This sample has over 200,000 clones; about 87% occur once, and the top ten carry 3.5% to 4.5%. This record belongs to a study of blood T cell repertoires in COVID-19. Across the study: The study drew acute and convalescent COVID-19 samples from the United States, Italy and Spain. PBMCs, B-cell-depleted T cells, or T cells were the source of the cDNA or gDNA that made up the material.

There are 13 residues in the CDR3. The V end lost 2 bases, the J end lost 0 bases, and 5 bases lay between the germline ends. Germline V gene lookup returns CDR1 MNHEY and CDR2 SVGAGI. The chain couples TRBV6-5 to TRBJ2-7; the D is unclear. The TCR was taken from a man aged 55 to 69 who had recovered from COVID-19. The sequenced material came from peripheral blood. CDR3: CASSYRSSYEQYF. The DNA of the CDR3 is TGTGCCAGCAGTTACAGGAGCTCCTACGAGCAGTACTTC.